The rows below give T cell receptor beta chains drawn from one sample of a study of cytomegalovirus exposure and HLA in healthy donors. Sequencing was performed with immunoSEQ multiplex PCR; in TCRdb, only in-frame clones are kept and a portion is missing. Here the sample spans fewer than 250,000 clones, under 80% being singletons. The specimen was PBMCs. These receptor sequences come from a girl aged 2 to 9 in good health and CMV-seronegative. Both conserved end residues are part of each CDR3. A D gene is named only where the DNA matches it firmly. The size field is filled for only some rows; it gives once, few, many or a size class.

>once|TRBJ2-3|-|TRBV10-3
CATTGGGNRDTQYF
TGTGCCACTACAGGTGGGGGCAATAGGGATACGCAGTATTTT
>-|TRBJ1-1|-|TRBV6-4
CASSDSFGATEAFF
TGTGCCAGCAGTGACTCGTTTGGGGCCACTGAAGCTTTCTTT
>-|TRBJ2-1|TRBD2|TRBV19
CASSIGYWGLEREYNEQFF
TGTGCCAGTAGTATAGGGTACTGGGGGTTAGAGCGGGAGTACAATGAGCAGTTCTTC
>-|TRBJ2-7|-|TRBV15
CATSRDGDGSYEQYF
TGTGCCACCAGCAGAGACGGGGATGGGTCCTACGAGCAGTACTTC
>-|TRBJ1-1|-|TRBV4-1
CASSQIGQLNTEAFF
TGCGCCAGCAGCCAAATCGGACAGTTGAACACTGAAGCTTTCTTT
>medium-sized|TRBJ2-1|-|TRBV7-9
CASTGSRRAFF
TGTGCCAGCACCGGGAGCAGGAGGGCGTTCTTC
>-|TRBJ2-7|-|TRBV5-1
CASSLGGQGAYEQYF
TGCGCCAGCAGCTTGGGGGGGCAGGGCGCCTACGAGCAGTACTTC
>-|TRBJ2-7|-|TRBV25-1
CAASGWDEQYF
TGTGCCGCCTCGGGGTGGGACGAGCAGTACTTC
>-|TRBJ1-2|TRBD1|TRBV10-3
CAISESRQGHPYGYTF
TGTGCCATCAGTGAGAGTCGACAGGGGCATCCTTATGGCTACACCTTC
>-|TRBJ2-1|-|TRBV11-2
CASSLGPSGRGSSYNEQFF
TGTGCCAGCAGCTTAGGCCCCTCGGGAAGGGGGTCCTCCTACAATGAGCAGTTCTTC
>few|TRBJ2-5|-|TRBV4-1
CASSQEGAGDQYF
TGCGCCAGCAGCCAAGAGGGGGCGGGAGACCAGTACTTC
>-|TRBJ1-4|-|TRBV9
CASSAPGGANEKLFF
TGTGCCAGCAGCGCCCCGGGGGGGGCTAATGAAAAACTGTTTTTT
>-|TRBJ2-6|-|TRBV28
CASSFLTSSGANVLTF
TGTGCCAGCAGTTTCCTCACTAGCTCTGGGGCCAACGTCCTGACTTTC
>-|TRBJ2-7|-|TRBV7-9
CASSLVTGHYEQYF
TGTGCCAGCAGCTTAGTGACAGGACACTACGAGCAGTACTTC
>-|TRBJ2-1|-|TRBV4-1
CASSQPSAHNEQFF
TGCGCCAGCAGCCAACCCAGCGCGCACAATGAGCAGTTCTTC
>few|TRBJ1-5|-|TRBV10-2
CASSESPNFNQPQHF
TGCGCCAGCAGTGAGTCCCCTAACTTCAATCAGCCCCAGCATTTT
>once|TRBJ1-1|-|TRBV6-5
CASSSTIPTEAFF
TGTGCCAGCAGTTCGACAATACCCACTGAAGCTTTCTTT